This entry lists 2 T cell receptor beta chains sequenced from one sample in a study of shared clonotypes between healthy human individuals. Sequenced by immunoSEQ multiplex PCR; TCRdb stores in-frame clones only, minus some. The repertoire holds approximately 2.5 million clones, with approximately 90% as singletons. The sequenced sample was naive CD4+ T cells sorted from blood. Sample subset: CD45RA+ positively selected. The receptors stem from a man aged 18 to 29 in good health.

The chain employs TRBV18 and TRBJ2-7; D gene uncertain. CDR1 is KGHSH and CDR2 is LQKENI in the germline V gene. This CDR3 has 12 residues. The V end was cut by 3 bases, the J end by 5 bases, with 8 bases between. As DNA, the CDR3 is TGTGCCAGCTCACCCGCGAGGAACGAGCAGTACTTC. Amino acid sequence: CASSPARNEQYF.

The rearrangement joins TRBV4-1 to TRBJ2-2; D is unclear. The CDR3 runs to 17 residues. Per germline, CDR1 MGHRA and CDR2 YSYEKL. Trimming stripped 0 bases from V and 4 bases from J, with 15 bases between. This CDR3 is CASSQEVLLVGTGELFF. DNA of the CDR3: TGCGCCAGCAGCCAAGAAGTCCTGCTAGTCGGCACCGGGGAGCTGTTTTTT.